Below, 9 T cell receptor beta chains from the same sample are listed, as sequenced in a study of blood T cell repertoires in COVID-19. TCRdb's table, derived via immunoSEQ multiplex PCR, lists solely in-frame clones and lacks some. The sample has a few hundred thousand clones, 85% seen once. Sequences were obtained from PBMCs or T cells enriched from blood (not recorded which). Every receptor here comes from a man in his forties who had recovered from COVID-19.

CDR3 protein: CATSRDPDRGLFGYTF. In DNA, the CDR3 is TGTGCCACCAGCAGAGATCCGGACAGGGGGTTATTTGGCTACACCTTC. This chain links TRBV15 with TRBJ1-2, with TRBD1 identical over 10 bases. Germline V gene sequence: CDR1 LNHNV, CDR2 YYDKDF (reference sequence). The CDR3 is 16 amino acids. V was clipped by 0 bases and J by 7 bases; unmatched bases: 8.

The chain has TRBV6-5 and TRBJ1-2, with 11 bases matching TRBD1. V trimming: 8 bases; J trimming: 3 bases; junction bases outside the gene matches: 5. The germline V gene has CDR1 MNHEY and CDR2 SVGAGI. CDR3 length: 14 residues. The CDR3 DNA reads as TGTGCCAGCGAAAAGGGACAGGGGGACTATGGCTACACCTTC. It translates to CASEKGQGDYGYTF.

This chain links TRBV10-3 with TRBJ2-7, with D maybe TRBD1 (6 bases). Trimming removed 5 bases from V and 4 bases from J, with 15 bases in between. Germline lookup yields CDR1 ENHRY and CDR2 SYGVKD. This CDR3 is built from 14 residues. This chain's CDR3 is CAISLEDSSYEQYF. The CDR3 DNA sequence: TGTGCCATCAGTTTAGAGGACAGTTCTTACGAGCAGTACTTC.

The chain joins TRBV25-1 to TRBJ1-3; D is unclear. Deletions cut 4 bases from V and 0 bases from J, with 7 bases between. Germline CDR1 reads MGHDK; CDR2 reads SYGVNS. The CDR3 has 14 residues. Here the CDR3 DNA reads TGTGCCAGCAGTGCCCAGGACTCTGGAAACACCATATATTTT. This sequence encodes CASSAQDSGNTIYF.

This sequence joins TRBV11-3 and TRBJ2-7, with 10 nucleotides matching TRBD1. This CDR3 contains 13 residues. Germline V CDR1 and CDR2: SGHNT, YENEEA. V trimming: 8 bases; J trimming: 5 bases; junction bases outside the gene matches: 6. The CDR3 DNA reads TGTGCCAGCGCCCGGGACAGGGGTAACGAGCAGTACTTC. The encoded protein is CASARDRGNEQYF.

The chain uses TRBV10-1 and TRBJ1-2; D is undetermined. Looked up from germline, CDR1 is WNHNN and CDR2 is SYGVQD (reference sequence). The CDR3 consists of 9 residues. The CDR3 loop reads CACPRSYTF. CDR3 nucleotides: TGCGCGTGTCCGAGGAGCTACACCTTC.

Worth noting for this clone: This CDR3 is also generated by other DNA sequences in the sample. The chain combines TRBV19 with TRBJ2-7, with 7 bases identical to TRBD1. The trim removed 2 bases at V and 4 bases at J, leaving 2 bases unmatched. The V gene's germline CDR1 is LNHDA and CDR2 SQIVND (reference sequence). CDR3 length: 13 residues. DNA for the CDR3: TGTGCCAGTAGTATAAGACAGGGTTACGAGCAGTACTTC. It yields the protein CASSIRQGYEQYF.

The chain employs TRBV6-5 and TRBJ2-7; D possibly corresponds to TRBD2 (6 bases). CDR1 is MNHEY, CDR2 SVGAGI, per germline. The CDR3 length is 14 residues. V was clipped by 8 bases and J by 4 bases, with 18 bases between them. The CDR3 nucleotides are TGTGCCAGCTCTACTGGGGGTGGAGGGTACGAGCAGTACTTC. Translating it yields CASSTGGGGYEQYF.

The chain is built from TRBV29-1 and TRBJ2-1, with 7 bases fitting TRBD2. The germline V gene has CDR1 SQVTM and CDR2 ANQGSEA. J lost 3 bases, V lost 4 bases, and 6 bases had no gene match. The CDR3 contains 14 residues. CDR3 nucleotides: TGCAGCGTTGGGCGGGAGACAGTCTACAATGAGCAGTTCTTC. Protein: CSVGRETVYNEQFF.